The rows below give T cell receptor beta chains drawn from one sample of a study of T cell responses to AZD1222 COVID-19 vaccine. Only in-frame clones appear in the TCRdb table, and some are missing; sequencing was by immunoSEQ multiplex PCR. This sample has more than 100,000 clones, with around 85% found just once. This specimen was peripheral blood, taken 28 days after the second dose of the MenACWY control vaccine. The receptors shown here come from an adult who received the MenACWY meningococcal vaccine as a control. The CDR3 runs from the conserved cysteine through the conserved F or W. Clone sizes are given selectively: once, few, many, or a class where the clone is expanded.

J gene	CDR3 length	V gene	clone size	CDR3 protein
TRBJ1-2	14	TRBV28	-	CASRSGTGPYGYTF
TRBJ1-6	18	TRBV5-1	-	CASSLTGTGGRDNSPLHF
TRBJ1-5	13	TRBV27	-	CASSFESNQPQHF
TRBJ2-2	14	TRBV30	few	CAWSVPYPTGELFF
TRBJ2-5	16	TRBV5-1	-	CASSLVGLAGAETQYF
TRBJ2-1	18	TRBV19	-	CASSGQGAVARSYNEQFF
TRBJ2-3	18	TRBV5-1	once	CASSLGRGGGVSTDTQYF
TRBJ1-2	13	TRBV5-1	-	CASSSGINYGYTF
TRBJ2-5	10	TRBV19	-	CASGRETQYF
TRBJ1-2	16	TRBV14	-	CASSQGMAGTGYGYTF
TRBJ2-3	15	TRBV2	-	CASSKGTVERNTQYF
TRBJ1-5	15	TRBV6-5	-	CASNFGTGGGQPQHF
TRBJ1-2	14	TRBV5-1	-	CASSTGQPPYGYTF
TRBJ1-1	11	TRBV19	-	CASRTKGEAFF
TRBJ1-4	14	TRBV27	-	CASSGLTKNEKLFF
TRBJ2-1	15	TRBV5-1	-	CASSLTAGGSNEQFF
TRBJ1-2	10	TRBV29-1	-	CSVNDYGYTF
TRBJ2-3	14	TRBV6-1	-	CASSEGSVTDTQYF
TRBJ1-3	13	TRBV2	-	CASFGTTGNTIYF
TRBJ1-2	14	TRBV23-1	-	CASTPGDRGDGYTF
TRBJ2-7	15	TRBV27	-	CASSPQVAETYEQYF
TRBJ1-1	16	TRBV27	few	CASRSYGPSGGTEAFF
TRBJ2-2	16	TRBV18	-	CASSPQGGANTGELFF
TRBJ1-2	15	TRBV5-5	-	CASSYRDIRGYGYTF
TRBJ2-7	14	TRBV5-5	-	CASSLAGKDSEQYF
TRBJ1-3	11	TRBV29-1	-	CSVDVGNTIYF
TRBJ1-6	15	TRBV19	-	CASSIEQGGNSPLHF
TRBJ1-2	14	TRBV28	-	CASSFGMGRYGYTF
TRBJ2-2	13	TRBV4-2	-	CASSHPRTGELFF
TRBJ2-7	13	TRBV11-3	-	CASSLAVGSEQYF
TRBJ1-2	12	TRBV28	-	CASSTGEFGYTF
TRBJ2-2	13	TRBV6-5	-	CAVRGANTGELFF
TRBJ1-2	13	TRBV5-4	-	CASSLDGLGGYTF
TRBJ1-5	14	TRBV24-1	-	CATSGMGSTQPQHF
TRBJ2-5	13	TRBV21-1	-	CASSMTGWETQYF
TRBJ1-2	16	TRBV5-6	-	CASSSYGGARDYGYTF
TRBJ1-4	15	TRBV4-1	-	CASSQEGQANEKLFF
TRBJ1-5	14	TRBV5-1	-	CASSLAGNDQPQHF
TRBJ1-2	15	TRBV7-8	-	CASSLAGRANYGYTF
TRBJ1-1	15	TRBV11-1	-	CASSLSPSGNTEAFF
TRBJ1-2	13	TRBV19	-	CASSLLGNYGYTF
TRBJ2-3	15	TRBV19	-	CASRANIGDTDTQYF
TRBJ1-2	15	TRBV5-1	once	CASSPNGQGRYGYTF
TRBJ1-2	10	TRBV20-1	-	CSGNRDGYTF
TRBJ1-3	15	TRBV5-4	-	CASSGSGAFGNTIYF
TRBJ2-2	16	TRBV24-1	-	CATSDPGQGTTGELFF
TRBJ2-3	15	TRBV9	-	CASSGYLSSTDTQYF
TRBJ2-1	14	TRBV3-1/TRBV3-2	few	CASSYGVYYNEQFF